This entry lists 16 T cell receptor beta chains sequenced from one sample in a study of OX40 agonist ivuxolimab in advanced cancers. The library relied on the immunoSEQ multiplex PCR assay. TCRdb retrieved this table from immuneACCESS and kept in-frame rearrangements only. Not all clones are present; in checked studies, unresolved V genes account for under half, and no reason is known for the remainder. The table for this sample lists roughly 50,000 clones; approximately 86% of them were counted only once. The ten largest clones capture approximately 2% of the sample. The sample in question was CD4+ or CD8+ T cells sorted from blood, obtained in a trial of the OX40 agonist ivuxolimab. The source is an adult with an advanced solid tumor such as melanoma, head and neck, liver or kidney cancer.

The genes are TRBV30 and TRBJ2-1, with TRBD2 as a possible D gene (6 bases). CDR1 is GTSNPN and CDR2 is SVGIG in the germline V gene (reference sequence). V gave up 8 bases and J gave up 0 bases, with 14 bases separating them. The CDR3 sequence is 14 residues long. CDR3 bases: TGTGCCCGTAAGGAGGGAACCTCCTACAATGAGCAGTTCTTC. It yields the protein CARKEGTSYNEQFF. The variable domain in full, completed from reference TRBV30 and TRBJ2-1, reads SQTIHQWPATLVQPVGSPLSLECTVEGTSNPNLYWYRQAAGRGLQLLFYSVGIGQISSEVPQNLSASRPQDRQFILSSKKLLLSDSGFYLCARKEGTSYNEQFFGPGTRLTVL.

The chain carries TRBV6-1 and TRBJ2-2; TRBD1 matches 7 bases. Germline V gene sequence: CDR1 MNHNS, CDR2 SASEGT. The ends lost 7 bases at V and 1 base at J; junction bases unmatched: 3. The CDR3 consists of 14 residues. The CDR3 bases are TGTGCCAGCAAACGGGACAGGAACACCGGGGAGCTGTTTTTT. This encodes CASKRDRNTGELFF.

V gene TRBV6-5 combines with J gene TRBJ2-7; D remains unclear. V was trimmed by 6 bases and J by 3 bases, leaving 15 bases between them. The CDR3 is 14 amino acids. Per the germline V gene, CDR1 is MNHEY and CDR2 is SVGAGI. CDR3 sequence reads: CASSRISPGYEQYF. The CDR3 region has the DNA TGTGCCAGCAGCAGGATCTCTCCAGGCTACGAGCAGTACTTC.

The chain carries TRBV7-8 and TRBJ2-3; weak D call: TRBD2 (6 bases). The CDR3 runs to 16 residues. Trimming took 1 base from V and 2 from J, leaving 13 bases between them. Germline CDR1 SGHVS, CDR2 FQNEAQ. CDR3 nucleotide sequence: TGTGCCAGCAGCTTAGTCGTTAGCGGCTTCACAGATACGCAGTATTTT. Protein product: CASSLVVSGFTDTQYF.

This sequence joins TRBV27 and TRBJ1-1; no reliable D call. Germline loops: CDR1 MNHEY, CDR2 SMNVEV (reference sequence). The length of the CDR3 is 16 residues. The V and J ends lost 5 bases and 0 bases respectively, with 16 bases between them. The CDR3 DNA is TGTGCCAGCAGTACATTACAGCTGGGGTTGAACACTGAAGCTTTCTTT. Protein product: CASSTLQLGLNTEAFF.

The V gene is TRBV29-1, the J gene TRBJ1-1, with a possible D match to TRBD1 (5 bases). The CDR3 length is 11 residues. Germline assignment: CDR1 SQVTM and CDR2 ANQGSEA. Trimming left V 6 bases short and J 3 bases short, with 8 bases between. The CDR3 DNA is TGCAGCGTGGAGGGGTACACTGAAGCTTTCTTT. Encoded protein: CSVEGYTEAFF.

This clone was observed a single time. This chain connects TRBV7-2 to TRBJ1-4, with 8 positions matching TRBD1. CDR3 length equals 14 residues. After removal of 1 base from V and 5 bases from J, the junction contained 0 bases not matched to a gene. Per the germline V gene, CDR1 is SGHTA and CDR2 is FQGNSA. CDR3 in amino acids: CASSLGQGNEKLFF. CDR3 bases: TGTGCCAGCAGCTTAGGACAGGGGAATGAAAAACTGTTTTTT.

The V and J genes are TRBV4-2 and TRBJ2-5; D not certain. This CDR3 comprises 14 residues. Trimming pared 1 base from V and 5 bases from J, leaving 11 bases between. From germline, CDR1 is LGHNA and CDR2 YNFKEQ. CDR3 sequence reads: CASSQGLHKETQYF. Here the CDR3 DNA reads TGTGCCAGCAGCCAAGGACTTCATAAGGAGACCCAGTACTTC.

The gene calls are TRBV2 and TRBJ2-5; D might be TRBD1 (5 bases). CDR1 SNHLY and CDR2 FYNNEI come from the germline V gene. V was shortened by 4 bases and J by 2 bases, with 23 bases between the two germline ends. CDR3 size: 18 residues. In DNA form, the CDR3 reads TGTGCCAGCAGTGCCTCAGAAAAAAGGGGCCCACTTCAAGAGACCCAGTACTTC. Its protein is CASSASEKRGPLQETQYF.

The chain couples TRBV11-2 to TRBJ2-7; the D is unclear. The V and J ends lost 2 bases and 2 bases respectively, with 7 bases between them. Germline V gene sequence: CDR1 SGHAT, CDR2 FQNNGV. This CDR3 comprises 13 residues. The CDR3 protein is CASSLSQTYEQYF. The CDR3 DNA is TGTGCCAGCAGCTTAAGCCAAACCTACGAGCAGTACTTC.

This clone is a singleton in its sample. The chain employs TRBV5-4 and TRBJ2-7; 10 bases are shared with TRBD2. This CDR3 has 15 residues. The ends lost 4 bases at V and 3 bases at J; junction bases unmatched: 7. Germline V CDR1 and CDR2: SGHNT, YYREEE (reference sequence). The CDR3 spells CASSISSGRVYEQYF. CDR3 nucleotide sequence: TGTGCCAGCAGCATATCTAGCGGGAGAGTCTACGAGCAGTACTTC.

This chain links TRBV5-4 with TRBJ1-1; D unclear. Germline values: CDR1 SGHNT, CDR2 YYREEE (reference sequence). The CDR3 is made up of 14 amino acids. V lost 0 bases to trimming and J lost 6 bases, with 12 bases between them. This chain's CDR3 is CASSLAGQTSEAFF. CDR3 nucleotides: TGTGCCAGCAGCTTGGCCGGCCAGACCTCTGAAGCTTTCTTT.

The chain carries TRBV19 and TRBJ2-5; 7 bases fit TRBD2. The CDR3 totals 14 residues. V shed 4 bases, J shed 8 bases, and the junction held 10 bases outside the gene matches. Per the germline V gene, CDR1 is LNHDA and CDR2 is SQIVND (reference sequence). CDR3 bases: TGTGCCAGTAGTACGACTAGCCTCCAAGGTACCCAGTACTTC. Translation: CASSTTSLQGTQYF.

The chain couples TRBV7-3 to TRBJ2-3; no firm D call. Germline CDR1 is SGHTA and CDR2 is FQGTGA. The V and J ends lost 1 base and 1 base respectively, with 3 bases between them. CDR3 length: 13 residues. This chain's CDR3 is CASSLKGTDTQYF. Written as DNA, the CDR3 is TGTGCCAGCAGCTTAAAGGGCACAGATACGCAGTATTTT.

This clone was seen only a few times. V is TRBV2 and J is TRBJ2-3, with 7 bases aligning to TRBD2. The CDR3 covers 14 residues. With 7 bases clipped from V and 8 bases from J, the junction kept 12 bases outside the gene matches. Germline CDR1 reads SNHLY; CDR2 reads FYNNEI. The CDR3 nucleotides read TGTGCCAGCATGCCCGGGACTACAGGTGGTACGCAGTATTTT. Translating it yields CASMPGTTGGTQYF.

This sequence joins TRBV18 and TRBJ2-2; TRBD2 aligns across 9 bases. CDR1 and CDR2 from the germline V gene are KGHSH and LQKENI. The V gene end was trimmed by 4 bases and the J gene end by 5 bases; junction bases not matched to a gene: 8. This CDR3 region has 16 residues. CDR3 bases: TGTGCCAGCTCACAGCTGGTAGCGGGAGATACCGGGGAGCTGTTTTTT. Translating gives CASSQLVAGDTGELFF.